This entry lists 23 T cell receptor beta chains sequenced from one sample in a study of beta chain features in type 1 diabetes. General study results and limits: In all four CD4+ subsets, TCRB CDR3 length was significantly, moderately reduced in type 1 diabetes.

The entirety of the isolated RNA underwent reverse transcription, so expressed TCRB transcripts were sequenced. Profiling relied on immunoSEQ multiplex PCR, and the TCRdb table lists in-frame clones only, not all of them. The sample includes about 170,000 clones, approximately 8.1% of them seen just once. These TCRs' antigens remain unknown. The sample comprised central memory CD4+ T cells from blood. These receptors came from a woman aged 40 to 50 with type 1 diabetes.

In this sample, this clone turned up a few times. The genes are TRBV9 and TRBJ2-7; 10 positions agree with TRBD1. CDR1 is SGDLS and CDR2 is YYNGEE in the germline V gene. The CDR3 runs 15 residues. Unmatched junction bases numbered 7, after V lost 3 bases and J lost 4 bases. This CDR3 reads CASSAGTGAFYEQYF. DNA for the CDR3: TGTGCCAGCAGCGCCGGGACAGGGGCATTTTACGAGCAGTACTTC.

This clone has just a few counts. The rearrangement links TRBV5-1 to TRBJ2-5, with TRBD1 identical over 8 bases. Germline V lookup: CDR1 SGHRS, CDR2 YFSETQ. The CDR3 sequence is 14 residues long. V lost 3 bases and J lost 4; bases outside the gene matches: 5. Here the CDR3 DNA reads TGCGCCAGCAGCTCGGCCAGGGGGCCAGAGACCCAGTACTTC. Its translation: CASSSARGPETQYF.

This clone was found a few times. V gene TRBV9 combines with J gene TRBJ1-4; TRBD1 agrees at 8 bases. The germline V gene encodes CDR1 SGDLS and CDR2 YYNGEE. The V and J ends lost 6 bases and 8 bases, in that order; junction bases with no gene match: 9. The length of the CDR3 is 14 residues. CDR3 amino acids: CASNQGAQTEKLFF. The CDR3, as DNA: TGTGCCAGCAACCAGGGGGCGCAGACAGAAAAACTGTTTTTT.

This clone appeared a few times. This sequence joins TRBV29-1 and TRBJ1-2; D gene unclear. The CDR3 totals 13 residues. Trimming removed 4 bases at V and 7 bases at J, with 16 bases between. Germline V CDR1 and CDR2: SQVTM, ANQGSEA. This CDR3 reads CSVGSPPGSGYTF. CDR3 nucleotides: TGCAGCGTTGGTTCCCCCCCCGGTTCTGGCTACACCTTC.

This clone was recorded at least ten times. This chain connects TRBV9 to TRBJ2-1, with D uncertain. The CDR3 covers 15 residues. The V gene's germline CDR1 is SGDLS and CDR2 YYNGEE. V was shortened by 2 bases and J by 1 base, with 10 bases between the two germline ends. The CDR3 sequence: CASSVDGVSYNEQFF. For the CDR3, the DNA is TGTGCCAGCAGCGTTGATGGAGTATCCTACAATGAGCAGTTCTTC.

In its sample, this clone was seen a few times. The V and J genes are TRBV9 and TRBJ1-1; D might be TRBD1 (6 bases). The CDR3 contains 15 residues. Germline-derived CDR1 and CDR2 are SGDLS and YYNGEE. Trimming cost V 4 bases and J 6 bases, with 19 bases left between them. The CDR3 sequence is CASSMGTTEFSEAFF. CDR3 DNA sequence: TGTGCCAGCAGCATGGGGACAACGGAGTTCTCTGAAGCTTTCTTT.

This chain joins TRBV4-1 and TRBJ2-1; 12 positions match TRBD2. Losses at the gene ends were 5 bases for V and 1 base for J; bases not matched to a gene: 12. This CDR3 comprises 19 residues. The germline V gene has CDR1 MGHRA and CDR2 YSYEKL. The CDR3 nucleotides read TGCGCCAGCAGCGCTAGCGGGGGGGCACCCAGTATGTCCTACAATGAGCAGTTCTTC. This encodes CASSASGGAPSMSYNEQFF.

The chain uses TRBV5-4 and TRBJ2-3, with D tentatively TRBD2 (6 bases). Germline CDR1 reads SGHNT; CDR2 reads YYREEE (reference sequence). Deletions cut 4 bases from V and 2 bases from J, with 11 bases between. The CDR3 is 14 amino acids. The CDR3: CASSRESLTDTQYF. Written as DNA, the CDR3 is TGTGCCAGCAGCCGGGAGAGCCTCACAGATACGCAGTATTTT. Variable domain in full (rest from reference TRBV5-4 and TRBJ2-3): ETGVTQSPTHLIKTRGQQVTLRCSSQSGHNTVSWYQQALGQGPQFIFQYYREEENGRGNFPPRFSGLQFPNYSSELNVNALELDDSALYLCASSRESLTDTQYFGPGTRLTVL.

The chain uses TRBV6-5 and TRBJ2-1, with TRBD2 identical over 14 bases. V shed 7 bases, J shed 9 bases, and the junction held 8 bases outside the gene matches. This CDR3 has 15 residues. Germline V gene data show CDR1 as MNHEY and CDR2 as SVGAGI. The CDR3 DNA reads as TGTGCCAGCACCCAGGGACTAGCGGGAGACTCTGAGCAGTTCTTC. This codes for CASTQGLAGDSEQFF.

This rearrangement joins TRBV5-8 to TRBJ2-1, with 9 bases that match TRBD1. The CDR3 covers 15 residues. The V and J ends lost 4 bases and 10 bases, in that order; junction bases with no gene match: 12. The V gene's germline CDR1 is SGHTS and CDR2 YDEGEE. This CDR3 reads CASSQGDRVKEEQFF. CDR3 DNA: TGTGCCAGCAGCCAGGGGGACAGGGTGAAAGAAGAGCAGTTCTTC.

This chain links TRBV28 with TRBJ2-7; 7 bases are a match to TRBD2. The length of the CDR3 is 11 residues. Germline-derived CDR1 and CDR2 are MDHEN and SYDVKM. The CDR3 spells CAWGGVYEQYF. CDR3 bases: TGTGCGTGGGGAGGGGTTTACGAGCAGTACTTC.

This clone was picked up one time. V gene TRBV10-3 combines with J gene TRBJ2-5, with 7 bases fitting TRBD2. V was clipped by 7 bases and J by 5 bases; unmatched bases: 7. The germline V gene has CDR1 ENHRY and CDR2 SYGVKD. The CDR3 extends over 13 amino acids. DNA for the CDR3: TGTGCCATCAATCCGGGGGGTGGGGAGACCCAGTACTTC. Translated: CAINPGGGETQYF.

This clone appeared a few times. The chain couples TRBV29-1 to TRBJ2-2; D not resolved. The germline V gene encodes CDR1 SQVTM and CDR2 ANQGSEA. The CDR3 is 12 amino acids. Trimming pared 4 bases from V and 4 bases from J, leaving 7 bases between. The CDR3 here is CSVGHSTGELFF. As DNA, the CDR3 is TGCAGCGTTGGACATTCCACCGGGGAGCTGTTTTTT.

This clone showed up just a few times. V gene TRBV9 combines with J gene TRBJ2-7; 9 positions agree with TRBD1. The CDR3 contains 13 residues. V shed 7 bases, J shed 6 bases, and the junction held 8 bases outside the gene matches. The V gene's germline CDR1 is SGDLS and CDR2 YYNGEE. The CDR3 protein is CASGTGGSGEQYF. As DNA, the CDR3 is TGTGCCAGCGGAACAGGGGGCTCAGGCGAGCAGTACTTC.

The rearrangement uses TRBV18 and TRBJ2-7; D perhaps matches TRBD2 (6 bases). Germline-derived CDR1 and CDR2 are KGHSH and LQKENI. V lost 3 bases, J lost 0 bases, and 15 bases lay in between. There are 16 residues in the CDR3. The CDR3 is CASSPAGKIGSYEQYF. As DNA, the CDR3 is TGTGCCAGCTCACCGGCGGGGAAAATTGGCTCCTACGAGCAGTACTTC.

V and J are TRBV6-6 and TRBJ2-7; TRBD1 matches 7 bases. CDR3 size: 15 residues. CDR1 MNHNY and CDR2 SVGAGI come from the germline V gene (reference sequence). Trimming at V came to 5 bases and at J to 1 base, leaving 8 bases not matched to a gene. CDR3 DNA: TGTGCCAGCAGTCAAACAGGGGTGGGGTCCTACGAGCAGTACTTC. Protein product: CASSQTGVGSYEQYF.

The table lists this clone with a few counts. This rearrangement joins TRBV28 to TRBJ1-1, with D hard to call. Germline V gene data show CDR1 as MDHEN and CDR2 as SYDVKM. Trimming left V 5 bases short and J 2 bases short, with 6 bases between. The CDR3 runs to 12 residues. CDR3 coding DNA: TGTGCCAGCAGTACCAGAAACACTGAAGCTTTCTTT. It is translated as CASSTRNTEAFF.

This chain connects TRBV15 to TRBJ1-5, with TRBD1 matching 9 bases. V lost 3 bases and J lost 7; bases outside the gene matches: 10. This CDR3 has 16 amino acids. Germline V lookup: CDR1 LNHNV, CDR2 YYDKDF (reference sequence). The CDR3: CATSSAEGQGIQPQHF. In nucleotides, the CDR3 is TGTGCCACCAGCAGCGCCGAGGGACAGGGTATACAGCCCCAGCATTTT.

This sequence joins TRBV27 and TRBJ2-1, with D possibly matching TRBD2 (5 bases). Per germline, CDR1 MNHEY and CDR2 SMNVEV (reference sequence). The germline V and J ends were trimmed by 5 bases and 10 bases, with 21 bases remaining between them. The length of the CDR3 is 15 residues. CDR3 nucleotide sequence: TGTGCCAGCAGTGACCTCTCCCGGGGATTCGGGGAGCAGTTCTTC. This translates into CASSDLSRGFGEQFF.

This clone has more than one count but fewer than ten. The rearrangement joins TRBV28 to TRBJ2-1; TRBD1 might be the D (5 bases). CDR1 and CDR2 (germline): MDHEN, SYDVKM. The CDR3 sequence is 13 residues long. Trimming left V 4 bases short and J 8 bases short, with 12 bases between. CDR3 coding DNA: TGTGCCAGCAGTTCCTACAGGAGCGATGAGCAGTTCTTC. Translating it yields CASSSYRSDEQFF.

The rearrangement joins TRBV5-1 to TRBJ2-7; possibly TRBD1 for D (5 bases). Germline V gives CDR1 SGHRS, CDR2 YFSETQ. This CDR3 has 14 residues. The germline V and J ends were trimmed by 2 bases and 7 bases, with 16 bases remaining between them. CDR3 amino acids: CASSLSGMMGEQYF. The CDR3 DNA is TGCGCCAGCAGCTTATCAGGGATGATGGGGGAGCAGTACTTC.

This clone appeared a few times. The gene calls are TRBV5-6 and TRBJ2-2, with unresolved D. Germline lookup yields CDR1 SGHDT and CDR2 YYEEEE. This CDR3 is 16 amino acids long. V lost 4 bases and J lost 0, with 13 bases in between. DNA for the CDR3: TGTGCCAGCAGCCCGTGGGCCCATCCGAACACCGGGGAGCTGTTTTTT. Translation gives CASSPWAHPNTGELFF.

This chain links TRBV11-2 with TRBJ2-1; D is unresolved. The CDR3 loop spans 14 amino acids. The germline V gene encodes CDR1 SGHAT and CDR2 FQNNGV. Trimming pared 1 base from V and 8 bases from J, leaving 12 bases between. CDR3 sequence (DNA): TGTGCCAGCAGCTTAGCTCCGGGTCCGTATGAGCAGTTCTTC. It yields the protein CASSLAPGPYEQFF.